This TCR beta chain was identified in a study of cytomegalovirus exposure and HLA in healthy donors. Study results and limitations: As a later analysis revealed, most CMV-associated TCR beta chains appeared HLA-restricted.

PCR involved 60 Vbeta and 13 Jbeta primers. Generated by immunoSEQ multiplex PCR, the TCRdb table keeps only in-frame clones and is missing some. The repertoire holds approximately 110,000 clones, over 60% seen once, with 2.2% in the top ten. This clone was seen only once. Its target is unknown. The length of the CDR3 is 14 residues. Germline V gene sequence: CDR1 SGHRS, CDR2 YFSETQ. Germline trimming cut 2 bases from V and 3 bases from J; bases unmatched to any gene: 3. The sequence derives from a woman younger than 45 in good health and CMV-seronegative. Source material: PBMCs. This chain connects TRBV5-1 to TRBJ2-5, with 8 bases fitting TRBD1. This CDR3 reads CASSLQGEEETQYF. In DNA, the CDR3 is TGCGCCAGCAGCTTACAGGGGGAAGAAGAGACCCAGTACTTC.